Below, one TCR beta chain is given with its context. What it binds is not known. Regarding treatment: about 20 received Ad26.COV2.S at low or high dose, single or two shots; about 5 received placebo; per-sample allocation not given. It was on day 63 after the first vaccine or placebo injection that samples were taken. This specimen comes from a study of Ad26.COV2.S vaccination and SARS-CoV-2 variants. Across the study: Ad26.COV2.S shots went into the muscle once or twice, 56 days apart. General study results and limits: Substantial post-vaccination breadth of spike-specific CD8+ and CD4+ T cell responses was reported.

The protocol was immunoSEQ multiplex PCR, while the TCRdb copy is restricted to in-frame clones and leaves out a portion. The repertoire holds roughly 300,000 clones, with 80% to 90% as singletons. The sequence derives from a person between 18 and 59 years old who received the Ad26.COV2.S COVID-19 vaccine or a placebo. The sample here was peripheral blood, taken in a trial of Ad26.COV2.S vaccine versus placebo.

CDR3 DNA: TGCGCCAGCAGTTACGATGGGACAGTCTATGGCTACACCTTC. Translating it yields CASSYDGTVYGYTF. The chain uses TRBV5-1 and TRBJ1-2; 7 bases align to TRBD1. Trimming at V came to 5 bases and at J to 4 bases, leaving 8 bases not matched to a gene. Germline loops: CDR1 SGHRS, CDR2 YFSETQ. The CDR3 has 14 residues.